This T cell receptor beta chain appears in the sequencing data of a study of T cell repertoires in cytomegalovirus infection. Study in general: Selected CMV epitopes included recently identified HLA-C-restricted ones as well as well-studied HLA-B-restricted ones. Signatures in public TCR beta sequences pointed to both CMV infection and matching HLA type.

This clonotype was detected only a few times. As yet, its antigen is unknown. V gave up 3 bases and J gave up 3 bases; unmatched junction bases: 2. The CDR3 runs to 14 residues. TCRdb re-called the reads with MiXCR, one entry per CDR3 protein. This sample has approximately 730,000 distinct CDR3 sequences, with 25% to 30% found just once. This chain uses TRBV12-3 or TRBV12-4 with TRBJ2-1; 7 nucleotides line up with TRBD1. This sequence was found in a human donor in good health (CMV status not recorded). Some clones in this sample may be carry-over from other donors' samples. Specimen: cultured CD8+ T cells from PBMCs, collected from culture after CMV antigen stimulation. CDR3 amino acids: CASSLTGNYNEQFF. The CDR3 DNA follows: TGTGCCAGCAGTTTGACAGGGAACTACAATGAGCAGTTCTTC.